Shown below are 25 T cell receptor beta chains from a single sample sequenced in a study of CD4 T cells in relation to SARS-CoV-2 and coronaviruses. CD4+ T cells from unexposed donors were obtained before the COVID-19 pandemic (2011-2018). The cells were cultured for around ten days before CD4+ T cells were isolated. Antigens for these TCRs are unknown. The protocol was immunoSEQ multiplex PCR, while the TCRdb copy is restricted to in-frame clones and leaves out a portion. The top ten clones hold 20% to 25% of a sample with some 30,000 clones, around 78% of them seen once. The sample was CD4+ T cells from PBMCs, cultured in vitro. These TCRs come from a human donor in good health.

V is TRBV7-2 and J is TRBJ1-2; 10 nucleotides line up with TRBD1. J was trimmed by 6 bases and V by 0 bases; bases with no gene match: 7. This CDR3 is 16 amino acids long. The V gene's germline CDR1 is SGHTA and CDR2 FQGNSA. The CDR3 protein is CASSLAPGTGADGYTF. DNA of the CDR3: TGTGCCAGCAGCTTAGCGCCCGGGACAGGGGCGGATGGCTACACCTTC.

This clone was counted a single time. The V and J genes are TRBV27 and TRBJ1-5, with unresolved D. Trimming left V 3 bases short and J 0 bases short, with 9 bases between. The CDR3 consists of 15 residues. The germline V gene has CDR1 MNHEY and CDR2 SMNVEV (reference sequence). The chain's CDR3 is CASSLLGFSNQPQHF. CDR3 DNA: TGTGCCAGCAGTTTGCTTGGGTTTAGCAATCAGCCCCAGCATTTT.

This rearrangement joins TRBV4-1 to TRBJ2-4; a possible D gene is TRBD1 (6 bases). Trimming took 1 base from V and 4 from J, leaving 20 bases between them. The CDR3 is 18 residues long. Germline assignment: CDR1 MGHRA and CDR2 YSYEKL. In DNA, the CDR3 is TGCGCCAGCAGCCAAGGGCCCCCCAGGGGATTGGCAAAAAACATTCAGTACTTC. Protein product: CASSQGPPRGLAKNIQYF.

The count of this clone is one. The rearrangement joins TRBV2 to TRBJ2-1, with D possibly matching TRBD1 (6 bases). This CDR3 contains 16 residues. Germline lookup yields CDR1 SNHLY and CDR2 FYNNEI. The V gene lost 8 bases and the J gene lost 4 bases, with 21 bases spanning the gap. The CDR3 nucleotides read TGTGCCAGCCTGGGGGCAGGGGTGGGGGTATACAATGAGCAGTTCTTC. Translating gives CASLGAGVGVYNEQFF.

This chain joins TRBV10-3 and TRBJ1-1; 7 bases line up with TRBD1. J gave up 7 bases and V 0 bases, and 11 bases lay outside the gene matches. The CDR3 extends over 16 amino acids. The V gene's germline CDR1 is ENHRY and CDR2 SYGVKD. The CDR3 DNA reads TGTGCCATCAGTGAGTCGTATTCGACAGGGAGGGATGAAGCTTTCTTT. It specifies CAISESYSTGRDEAFF.

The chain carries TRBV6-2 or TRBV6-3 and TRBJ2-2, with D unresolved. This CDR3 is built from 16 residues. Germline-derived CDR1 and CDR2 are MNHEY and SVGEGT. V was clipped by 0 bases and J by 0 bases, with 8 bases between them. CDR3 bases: TGTGCCAGCAGTTACTCGGCGCCAGCGAACACCGGGGAGCTGTTTTTT. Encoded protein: CASSYSAPANTGELFF.

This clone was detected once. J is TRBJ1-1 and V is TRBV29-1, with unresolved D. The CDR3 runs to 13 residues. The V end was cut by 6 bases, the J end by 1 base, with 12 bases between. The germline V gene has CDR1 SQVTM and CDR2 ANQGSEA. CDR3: CSVHGPANTEAFF. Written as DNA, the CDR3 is TGCAGCGTACATGGCCCTGCGAACACTGAAGCTTTCTTT.

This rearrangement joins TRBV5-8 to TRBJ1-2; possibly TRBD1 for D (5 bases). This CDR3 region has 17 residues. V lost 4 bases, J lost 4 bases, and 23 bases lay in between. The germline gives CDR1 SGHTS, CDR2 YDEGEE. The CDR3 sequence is CASSLRWSSRDSYGYTF. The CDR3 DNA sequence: TGTGCCAGCAGCCTCCGGTGGTCTAGCAGGGACTCCTATGGCTACACCTTC.

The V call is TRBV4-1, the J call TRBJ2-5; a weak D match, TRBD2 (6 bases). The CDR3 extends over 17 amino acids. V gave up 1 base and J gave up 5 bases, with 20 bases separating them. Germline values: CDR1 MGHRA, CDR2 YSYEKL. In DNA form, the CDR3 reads TGCGCCAGCAGCCAAGGGAGGGGCGGGAACCGTCAGGAGACCCAGTACTTC. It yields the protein CASSQGRGGNRQETQYF.

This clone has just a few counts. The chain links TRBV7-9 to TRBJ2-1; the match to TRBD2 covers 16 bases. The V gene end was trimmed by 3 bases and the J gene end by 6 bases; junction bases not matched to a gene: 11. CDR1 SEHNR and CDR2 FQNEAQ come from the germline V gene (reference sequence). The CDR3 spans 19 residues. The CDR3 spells CASSLGVGTSGGAGNEQFF. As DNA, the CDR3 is TGTGCCAGCAGCTTGGGCGTAGGGACTAGCGGGGGGGCGGGCAATGAGCAGTTCTTC.

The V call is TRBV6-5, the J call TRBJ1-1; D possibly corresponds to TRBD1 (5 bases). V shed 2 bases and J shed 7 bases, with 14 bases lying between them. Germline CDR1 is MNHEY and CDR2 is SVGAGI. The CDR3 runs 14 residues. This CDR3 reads CASSYSGGQGEAFF. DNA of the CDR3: TGTGCCAGCAGTTACAGTGGAGGGCAGGGTGAAGCTTTCTTT.

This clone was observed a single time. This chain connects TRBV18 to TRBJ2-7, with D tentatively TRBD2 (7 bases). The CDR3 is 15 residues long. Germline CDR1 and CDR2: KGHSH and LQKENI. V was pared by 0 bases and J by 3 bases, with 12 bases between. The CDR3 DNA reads TGTGCCAGCTCACCACCTGGGGGGGGCCTCTACGAGCAGTACTTC. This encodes CASSPPGGGLYEQYF.

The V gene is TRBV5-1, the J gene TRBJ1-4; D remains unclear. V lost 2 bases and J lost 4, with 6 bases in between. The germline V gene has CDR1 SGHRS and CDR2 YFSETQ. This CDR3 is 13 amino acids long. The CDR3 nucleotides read TGCGCCAGCAGCTTTGGAGGTAATGAAAAACTGTTTTTT. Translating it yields CASSFGGNEKLFF.

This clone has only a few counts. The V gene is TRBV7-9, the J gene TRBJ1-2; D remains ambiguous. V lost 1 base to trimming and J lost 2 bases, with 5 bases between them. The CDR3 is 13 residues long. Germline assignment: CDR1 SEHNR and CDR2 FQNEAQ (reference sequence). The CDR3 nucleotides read TGTGCCAGCAGCTTAGAACAGAACTATGGCTACACCTTC. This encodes CASSLEQNYGYTF.

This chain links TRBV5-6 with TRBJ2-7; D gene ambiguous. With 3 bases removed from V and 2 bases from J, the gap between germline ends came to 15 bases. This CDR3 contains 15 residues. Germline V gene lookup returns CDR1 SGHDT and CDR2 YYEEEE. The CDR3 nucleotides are TGTGCCAGCAGCTCCAACTCATTCCGGCCCTACGAGCAGTACTTC. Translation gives CASSSNSFRPYEQYF.

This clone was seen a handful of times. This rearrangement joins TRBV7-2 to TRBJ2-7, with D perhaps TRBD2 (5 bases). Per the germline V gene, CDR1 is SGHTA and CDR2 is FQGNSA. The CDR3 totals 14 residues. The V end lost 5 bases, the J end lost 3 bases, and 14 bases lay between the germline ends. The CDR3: CASSLPTGVYEQYF. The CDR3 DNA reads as TGTGCCAGCAGCCTCCCGACCGGGGTCTACGAGCAGTACTTC.

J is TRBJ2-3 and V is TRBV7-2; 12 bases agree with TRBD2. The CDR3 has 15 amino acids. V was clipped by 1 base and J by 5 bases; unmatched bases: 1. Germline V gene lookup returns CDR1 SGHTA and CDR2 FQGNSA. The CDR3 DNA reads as TGTGCCAGCAGCTTAGGACTAGCGGGGGTAGATACGCAGTATTTT. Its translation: CASSLGLAGVDTQYF.

Written as DNA, the CDR3 is TGTGCCAGTAGTATGGGACAGGGTGGGGAGACCCAGTACTTC. Translation gives CASSMGQGGETQYF. The chain joins TRBV19 to TRBJ2-5, with TRBD1 identical over 9 bases. Losses at the gene ends were 3 bases for V and 5 bases for J; bases not matched to a gene: 4. The CDR3 totals 14 residues. Germline values: CDR1 LNHDA, CDR2 SQIVND (reference sequence).

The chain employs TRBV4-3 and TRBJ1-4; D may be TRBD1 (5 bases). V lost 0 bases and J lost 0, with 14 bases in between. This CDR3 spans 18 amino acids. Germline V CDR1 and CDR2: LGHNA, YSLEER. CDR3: CASSQDLGDGTTNEKLFF. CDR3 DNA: TGCGCCAGCAGCCAAGATTTAGGGGACGGTACAACTAATGAAAAACTGTTTTTT.

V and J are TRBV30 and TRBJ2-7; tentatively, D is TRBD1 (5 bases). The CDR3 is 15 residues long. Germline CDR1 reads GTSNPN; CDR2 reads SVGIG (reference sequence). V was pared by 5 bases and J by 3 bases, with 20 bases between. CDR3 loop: CAWSRGSGIVYEQYF. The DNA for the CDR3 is TGTGCCTGGTCTAGGGGCTCTGGAATAGTCTACGAGCAGTACTTC.

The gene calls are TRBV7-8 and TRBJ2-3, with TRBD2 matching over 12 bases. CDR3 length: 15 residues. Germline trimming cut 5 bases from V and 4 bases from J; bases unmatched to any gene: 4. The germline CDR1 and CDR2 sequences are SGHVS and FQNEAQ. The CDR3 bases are TGTGCCAGCAGCCAGACTAGCGGGAGAGCAGATACGCAGTATTTT. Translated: CASSQTSGRADTQYF. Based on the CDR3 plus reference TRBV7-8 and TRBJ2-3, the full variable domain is GAGVSQSPRYKVAKRGQDVALRCDPISGHVSLFWYQQALGQGPEFLTYFQNEAQLDKSGLPSDRFFAERPEGSVSTLKIQRTQQEDSAVYLCASSQTSGRADTQYFGPGTRLTVL.

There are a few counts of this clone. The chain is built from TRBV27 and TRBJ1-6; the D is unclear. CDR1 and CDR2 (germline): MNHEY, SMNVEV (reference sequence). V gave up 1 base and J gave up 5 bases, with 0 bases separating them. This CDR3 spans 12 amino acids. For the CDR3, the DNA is TGTGCCAGCAGTTTATATAATTCACCCCTCCACTTT. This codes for CASSLYNSPLHF.

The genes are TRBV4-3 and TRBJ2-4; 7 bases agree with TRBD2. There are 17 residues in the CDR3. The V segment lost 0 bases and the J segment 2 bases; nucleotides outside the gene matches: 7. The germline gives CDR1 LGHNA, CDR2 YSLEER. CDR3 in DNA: TGCGCCAGCAGCCAAGAGGGAGGGGTTTTAACCAAAAACATTCAGTACTTC. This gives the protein CASSQEGGVLTKNIQYF.

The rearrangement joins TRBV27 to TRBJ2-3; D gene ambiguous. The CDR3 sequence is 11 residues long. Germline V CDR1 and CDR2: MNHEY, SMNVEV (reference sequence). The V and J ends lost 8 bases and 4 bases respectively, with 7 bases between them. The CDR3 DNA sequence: TGTGCCAGCCGATTAGCAGATACGCAGTATTTT. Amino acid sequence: CASRLADTQYF.

The CDR3 nucleotides are TGTGCCAGCAGCTTCCAGGGGGCTTCTACGCAGTATTTT. This sequence encodes CASSFQGASTQYF. This chain uses TRBV7-8 with TRBJ2-3; 8 bases fit TRBD1. This CDR3 region has 13 residues. The J segment lost 8 bases and the V segment lost 3 bases, leaving 4 bases of the junction unmatched. Germline V lookup: CDR1 SGHVS, CDR2 FQNEAQ.